This T cell receptor beta chain is drawn from a study of response to subunit inactivated influenza vaccine. This clonotype came up a few times. What it recognizes is unknown. TCRdb processed the RT-PCR reads anew with MiXCR; each CDR3 protein has one entry. The table lists about 480,000 distinct CDR3 sequences, roughly 9.8% of them singletons. Notes on the study in general: Few additional T cells are recruited per seasonal influenza vaccination, authors suggested.

CDR3 size: 17 residues. CDR1 is MNHEY, CDR2 SVGEGT, per germline. V shed 6 bases and J 1 base; nucleotides not matched to a gene: 14. The sequencing used PBMCs from blood, collected roughly 48 days after vaccination. The V gene is TRBV6-2 or TRBV6-3, the J gene TRBJ2-7; 8 bases map to TRBD2. The source is a man between 45 and 60 years old who received an inactivated influenza vaccine. The CDR3 region has the DNA TGTGCCAGCAGCCGTACCCTAAGCGGGAGAAGTTCCTACGAGCAGTACTTC. Translating gives CASSRTLSGRSSYEQYF.